This T cell receptor (beta chain) was recorded in a study of cytomegalovirus exposure and HLA in healthy donors. PCR amplification relied on 60 Vbeta primers (plus 13 Jbeta primers). Clones were sequenced by immunoSEQ multiplex PCR, and TCRdb holds only the in-frame ones, with some missing. Of 150,000 to 200,000 clones listed, around 81% were seen once; the top ten hold roughly 4.5%. Germline V gene data show CDR1 as ENHRY and CDR2 as SYGVKD. The V end was cut by 6 bases, the J end by 1 base, with 9 bases between. CDR3 length: 13 amino acids. This clonotype was sampled from a young woman in good health and CMV-seropositive. This sequence joins TRBV10-3 and TRBJ1-1, with D maybe TRBD1 (5 bases). The specimen sequenced was PBMCs. CDR3 sequence: CAIRFTGNTEAFF. The DNA for the CDR3 is TGTGCCATCAGGTTCACAGGGAACACTGAAGCTTTCTTT.